These 27 T cell receptor beta chains were sequenced from one sample in a study of CXCR3-negative and CXCR3-positive naive CD8 T cells. The TRB libraries of cDNA were built by UMI-labeled 5' RACE. After re-calling the 5' RACE reads, TCRdb lists one entry per CDR3 protein, DNA absent. The sample holds 45,000 to 55,000 distinct CDR3 sequences. Source material: memory CD8+ T cells from blood. These receptors all stem from a human donor in good health. Some clones in this sample may be carry-over from other donors' samples.

The rearrangement uses TRBV5-1 and TRBJ2-7. This CDR3 is built from 15 residues. From germline, CDR1 is SGHRS and CDR2 YFSETQ. This CDR3 is CASSLGTDPLYEQYF.

The chain employs TRBV9 and TRBJ1-1; lacking DNA, the TRBD1 call made by TCRdb goes unchecked. There are 16 residues in the CDR3. Germline CDR1 and CDR2: SGDLS and YYNGEE. CDR3 protein: CASVPGPGFMNTEAFF.

This clonotype registers large by frequency. This chain uses TRBV20-1 with TRBJ2-7. Germline V gene sequence: CDR1 DFQATT, CDR2 SNEGSKA (reference sequence). This CDR3 has 14 amino acids. The chain's CDR3 is CSARSPTVDYEQYF.

The chain uses TRBV30 and TRBJ2-1. The CDR3 totals 14 residues. CDR1 and CDR2 from the germline V gene are GTSNPN and SVGIG (reference sequence). The CDR3 sequence is CAWSVQIPYNEQFF.

V is TRBV7-9 and J is TRBJ1-1; TCRdb proposes TRBD1, but this gene call is untestable without DNA. CDR1 is SEHNR and CDR2 is FQNEAQ in the germline V gene (reference sequence). This CDR3 spans 18 amino acids. The CDR3 is CASSRQGQGAVSSAEAFF.

The chain combines TRBV29-1 with TRBJ2-7; there is no DNA to check the TCRdb D call of TRBD1. CDR3 length equals 15 residues. CDR1 and CDR2 (germline): SQVTM, ANQGSEA. The chain's CDR3 is CSVETGTGSSYEQYF.

The CDR3 here is CASSLVVTVNSYNEQFF. The chain recombines TRBV7-6 with TRBJ2-1. Germline values: CDR1 SGHVS, CDR2 FNYEAQ. The CDR3 contains 17 residues.

CDR3 sequence reads: CSARETSGYEQYF. The chain recombines TRBV20-1 with TRBJ2-7; TCRdb selects TRBD2, and the lack of DNA leaves this call unchecked. CDR3 length: 13 amino acids. Germline V gene data show CDR1 as DFQATT and CDR2 as SNEGSKA (reference sequence).

CDR3: CASSEGSSYEQYF. The rearrangement links TRBV2 to TRBJ2-7. The CDR3 totals 13 residues. Germline CDR1 reads SNHLY; CDR2 reads FYNNEI.

V is TRBV7-9 and J is TRBJ1-1; without DNA, the TCRdb call of TRBD1 cannot be checked. The CDR3 is 16 residues long. The germline V gene has CDR1 SEHNR and CDR2 FQNEAQ (reference sequence). The CDR3 spells CASSLGPWGANTEAFF. Full variable domain (missing parts from reference TRBV7-9 and TRBJ1-1): DTGVSQNPRHKITKRGQNVTFRCDPISEHNRLYWYRQTLGQGPEFLTYFQNEAQLEKSRLLSDRFSAERPKGSFSTLEIQRTEQGDSAMYLCASSLGPWGANTEAFFGQGTRLTVV.

The chain couples TRBV6-2 or TRBV6-3 to TRBJ2-1; checking the TCRdb D call of TRBD1 is not possible without DNA. This CDR3 is built from 14 residues. The germline V gene has CDR1 MNHEY and CDR2 SVGEGT. The CDR3 here is CASERGLRYNEQFF.

The chain has TRBV29-1 and TRBJ2-1; absent DNA, TCRdb's TRBD1 call cannot be checked. The CDR3 has 14 residues. Germline V CDR1 and CDR2: SQVTM, ANQGSEA. CDR3: CSVVWTGERQSWFF.

This rearrangement joins TRBV15 to TRBJ2-3; the D call from TCRdb, TRBD2, cannot be confirmed without DNA. CDR3 length equals 14 residues. CDR1 and CDR2 from the germline V gene are LNHNV and YYDKDF (reference sequence). CDR3 amino acids: CATSRGSTLAEQYF.

The J gene is TRBJ1-1, the V gene TRBV5-1; TCRdb outputs TRBD1, but without DNA this stays unchecked. CDR1 is SGHRS and CDR2 is YFSETQ in the germline V gene. The CDR3 is made up of 16 amino acids. The CDR3 reads CASSPTGAELGTEAFF.

This chain links TRBV7-6 with TRBJ2-7; the D gene TCRdb calls, TRBD1, cannot be checked with no DNA. The CDR3 runs 14 residues. CDR1 and CDR2 from the germline V gene are SGHVS and FNYEAQ. This CDR3 reads CASSFNPTGDEQYF.

V usage is TRBV5-1 and J usage is TRBJ2-1. Germline lookup yields CDR1 SGHRS and CDR2 YFSETQ. This CDR3 spans 14 amino acids. The CDR3 loop reads CASSMSSSYNEQFF.

The chain links TRBV28 to TRBJ2-3; TCRdb's D gene call, TRBD1, goes unchecked for lack of DNA. CDR3 length: 17 residues. Germline values: CDR1 MDHEN, CDR2 SYDVKM. CDR3 in amino acids: CASSPTTWDGITDTQYF. Full variable domain (remainder filled in from reference TRBV28 and TRBJ2-3): DVKVTQSSRYLVKRTGEKVFLECVQDMDHENMFWYRQDPGLGLRLIYFSYDVKMKEKGDIPEGYSVSREKKERFSLILESASTNQTSMYLCASSPTTWDGITDTQYFGPGTRLTVL.

The rearrangement joins TRBV29-1 to TRBJ2-3; without DNA, the TCRdb call of TRBD1 cannot be checked. This CDR3 comprises 13 residues. CDR1 is SQVTM and CDR2 is ANQGSEA in the germline V gene. The CDR3 protein is CSVEYRGTDTQYF.

The chain carries TRBV29-1 and TRBJ2-1; no DNA is available, so the TRBD1 call from TCRdb remains unchecked. This CDR3 has 14 amino acids. The germline V gene encodes CDR1 SQVTM and CDR2 ANQGSEA. The CDR3 spells CSVGGDITYNEQFF.

The gene calls are TRBV20-1 and TRBJ2-5. Germline V CDR1 and CDR2: DFQATT, SNEGSKA (reference sequence). CDR3 size: 13 residues. The CDR3 spells CSANAGVQETQYF.

This chain uses TRBV5-1 with TRBJ2-1; TCRdb indicates TRBD1, and absent DNA this call remains unverified. Germline CDR1 and CDR2: SGHRS and YFSETQ. The CDR3 loop spans 14 amino acids. Here the CDR3 reads CASSLAQGDNEQFF. Looking up the rest from reference TRBV5-1 and TRBJ2-1 gives the full variable domain: KAGVTQTPRYLIKTRGQQVTLSCSPISGHRSVSWYQQTPGQGLQFLFEYFSETQRNKGNFPGRFSGRQFSNSRSEMNVSTLELGDSALYLCASSLAQGDNEQFFGPGTRLTVL.

The CDR3 region is CSVVTSGSVYNEQFF. The rearrangement joins TRBV29-1 to TRBJ2-1; TCRdb returns TRBD2, unconfirmable since there is no DNA. Germline V lookup: CDR1 SQVTM, CDR2 ANQGSEA. The length of the CDR3 is 15 residues.

The rearrangement joins TRBV6-5 to TRBJ2-6. The CDR3 contains 16 residues. Germline assignment: CDR1 MNHEY and CDR2 SVGAGI. Here the CDR3 reads CASESSSVSGANVLTF.

The gene calls are TRBV7-8 and TRBJ2-3; checking the TCRdb D call of TRBD2 is not possible without DNA. This CDR3 contains 14 residues. Germline CDR1 is SGHVS and CDR2 is FQNEAQ. CDR3 residues: CASSLAYGLETQYF. The whole variable domain, filled in from reference TRBV7-8 and TRBJ2-3, reads GAGVSQSPRYKVAKRGQDVALRCDPISGHVSLFWYQQALGQGPEFLTYFQNEAQLDKSGLPSDRFFAERPEGSVSTLKIQRTQQEDSAVYLCASSLAYGLETQYFGPGTRLTVL.

The chain couples TRBV6-5 to TRBJ2-1; TCRdb's D call of TRBD2 is untestable without DNA. Germline CDR1 MNHEY, CDR2 SVGAGI. The length of the CDR3 is 15 residues. The CDR3 loop is CASSLQGPVYNEQFF.

The gene calls are TRBV15 and TRBJ1-1; no DNA is available, so the TRBD1 call from TCRdb remains unchecked. The CDR3 is made up of 15 amino acids. Looked up from germline, CDR1 is LNHNV and CDR2 is YYDKDF (reference sequence). The CDR3 spells CATSRWTGGGTEAFF.

This clonotype is labeled medium-sized based on frequency. The CDR3 region is CSARAGDSQETQYF. This sequence joins TRBV20-1 and TRBJ2-5. The CDR3 spans 14 residues. From germline, CDR1 is DFQATT and CDR2 SNEGSKA (reference sequence).